This T cell receptor (beta chain) was profiled in a study of T cells in Graves' hyperthyroidism and ophthalmopathy. Overall study context: At the time of initial diagnosis and before any treatment, peripheral blood was collected.

Amplified regions were TCR beta CDR3 sequences from RNA transcripts. The HTBI primer set drove a first-round RT-PCR of the TCR CDR3. TCRdb recomputed calls from the multiplex PCR reads with MiXCR, one row per CDR3 protein. The table shows 600,000 to 850,000 distinct CDR3 sequences, with around 20% occurring only once. From germline, CDR1 is PRHDT and CDR2 FYEKMQ (reference sequence). The length of the CDR3 is 15 residues. With 5 bases clipped from V and 6 bases from J, the junction kept 7 bases outside the gene matches. This clonotype occurred many times. The chain combines TRBV13 with TRBJ2-7; 13 nucleotides line up with TRBD2. This TCR came from a woman aged 45 to 65 with Graves' hyperthyroidism that later progressed to Graves' ophthalmopathy. Sequenced: blood. As DNA, the CDR3 is TGTGCCAGCAGCAAACTAGCGGGGGGGCCTGGCGAGCAGTACTTC. Its protein product is CASSKLAGGPGEQYF.